This T cell receptor beta chain was obtained from a study of OX40 agonist ivuxolimab in advanced cancers. Study-wide context: Patients in dose escalation had liver, melanoma, kidney or head and neck cancers. Three patients had partial responses: one hepatocellular carcinoma, two cutaneous melanoma.

Data came from immunoSEQ multiplex PCR; TCRdb stores just in-frame clones and leaves some out. The table lists roughly 120,000 clones, 75% to 90% of them singletons. The CDR3 consists of 12 residues. V lost 7 bases to trimming and J lost 6 bases, with 9 bases between them. Germline CDR1 and CDR2: LNHDA and SQIVND (reference sequence). The chain carries TRBV19 and TRBJ2-2; D remains ambiguous. The sequence came from an adult with an advanced solid tumor such as melanoma, head and neck, liver or kidney cancer. This sample comprised CD4+ or CD8+ T cells sorted from blood, obtained in a trial of the OX40 agonist ivuxolimab. CDR3 protein: CASTTQPGELFF. CDR3 nucleotides: TGTGCCAGTACCACGCAACCCGGGGAGCTGTTTTTT. Full variable domain (remainder filled in from reference TRBV19 and TRBJ2-2): DGGITQSPKYLFRKEGQNVTLSCEQNLNHDAMYWYRQDPGQGLRLIYYSQIVNDFQKGDIAEGYSVSREKKESFPLTVTSAQKNPTAFYLCASTTQPGELFFGEGSRLTVL.